The 11 T cell receptor beta chains given below trace back to one sample, sequenced in a study of T cells in Graves' hyperthyroidism and ophthalmopathy (dated by TCRdb to between 2018 and 2021). To prepare the library, multiplex PCR was applied. TCRdb lists the instrument as Illumina HiSeq 2000. TCR beta CDR3 regions were amplified from RNA transcripts. The first round of RT-PCR for the TCR CDR3 was performed with the HTBI primer set and the Qiagen OneStep RT-PCR kit. The raw public reads went through TCRdb reprocessing: fastp at Q25, MiXCR clone calling, in-frame beta chains kept. Here each entry gathers all rows of one CDR3 protein and keeps the most common genes and DNA. Recorded for this sample are 700,000 to 850,000 distinct CDR3 sequences; around 40% of them occurred a single time. The top ten clonotypes cover around a third of the sample. Sequenced: blood. These receptors came from a woman aged 35 to 49 with Graves' hyperthyroidism.

The rearrangement joins TRBV5-6 to TRBJ1-5; TRBD1 is a possible D gene (5 bases). V gave up 1 base and J gave up 9 bases, with 17 bases separating them. CDR1 and CDR2 from the germline V gene are SGHDT and YYEEEE. The length of the CDR3 is 15 residues. CDR3 sequence (DNA): TGTGCCAGCAGCTTGATGGGAGGGGTTCTGAGGCCCCAGCATTTT. Translated: CASSLMGGVLRPQHF. The full variable domain, with the rest looked up from reference TRBV5-6 and TRBJ1-5, is DAGVTQSPTHLIKTRGQQVTLRCSPKSGHDTVSWYQQALGQGPQFIFQYYEEEERQRGNFPDRFSGHQFPNYSSELNVNALLLGDSALYLCASSLMGGVLRPQHFGDGTRLSIL.

V and J are TRBV4-1 and TRBJ2-7; D possibly corresponds to TRBD2 (6 bases). The length of the CDR3 is 15 residues. With 1 base removed from V and 5 bases from J, the gap between germline ends came to 15 bases. The germline CDR1 and CDR2 sequences are MGHRA and YSYEKL. The CDR3 loop reads CASSQVAGGKDEQYF. CDR3 in DNA: TGCGCCAGCAGCCAAGTGGCTGGGGGGAAGGACGAGCAGTACTTC.

A word on this clonotype: Its ends do not fully match the called genes, so a read error is possible. The chain joins TRBV13 to TRBJ2-2; D not resolved. CDR1 is PRHDT and CDR2 is FYEKMQ in the germline V gene (reference sequence). This CDR3 is 15 amino acids long. The CDR3 loop is CASSQDPNSLGELFF. The CDR3 DNA reads as TGCGCCAGCAGCCAAGATCCGAACAGCCTCGGGGAGCTGTTTTTT.

The V call is TRBV19, the J call TRBJ1-1, with TRBD1 matching 7 bases. Germline-derived CDR1 and CDR2 are LNHDA and SQIVND (reference sequence). The CDR3 is 12 amino acids. V shed 4 bases, J shed 8 bases, and the junction held 4 bases outside the gene matches. CDR3 nucleotide sequence: TGTGCCAGTAGTAACGGACAGGACGAAGCTTTCTTT. Its translation is CASSNGQDEAFF.

The chain combines TRBV24-1 with TRBJ1-5; D not certain. Per the germline V gene, CDR1 is KGHDR and CDR2 is SFDVKD. This CDR3 spans 17 amino acids. V shed 12 bases and J shed 2 bases, with 25 bases lying between them. CDR3: CASTEGPLVLGNQPQHF. The CDR3 region has the DNA TGTGCCTCGACGGAGGGCCCGTTGGTTTTAGGCAATCAGCCCCAGCATTTT.

The chain has TRBV24-1 and TRBJ2-7, with D perhaps being TRBD1 or TRBD2 (9 bases each). The CDR3 sequence is 15 residues long. The ends were cut back, 3 bases at V and 5 bases at J, with 16 bases in the middle. CDR1 and CDR2 from the germline V gene are KGHDR and SFDVKD. CDR3 sequence: CATSDGQGTSNEQYF. CDR3 DNA sequence: TGTGCCACCAGTGATGGACAGGGGACTAGCAACGAGCAGTACTTC.

This chain joins TRBV29-1 and TRBJ2-2; 7 nucleotides match TRBD2. V was pared by 8 bases and J by 4 bases, with 13 bases of the junction left unmatched. Germline values: CDR1 SQVTM, CDR2 ANQGSEA. The CDR3 covers 15 residues. CDR3: CSPEPGGKRTGELFF. The CDR3 DNA reads TGCAGCCCGGAACCCGGGGGGAAGCGCACCGGGGAGCTGTTTTTT.

The chain couples TRBV5-1 to TRBJ2-5; TRBD1 is a possible D gene (6 bases). The CDR3 sequence is 15 residues long. V dropped 1 base and J dropped 1 base, with 11 bases sitting between them. Germline V gene data show CDR1 as SGHRS and CDR2 as YFSETQ. The DNA of the CDR3 is TGCGCCAGCAGCTTGACAGGGTCGCGCCAAGAGACCCAGTACTTC. Translating it yields CASSLTGSRQETQYF.

The rearrangement joins TRBV29-1 to TRBJ1-2; 9 bases align to TRBD1. J was trimmed by 12 bases and V by 4 bases; bases with no gene match: 9. Germline-derived CDR1 and CDR2 are SQVTM and ANQGSEA. The CDR3 runs to 12 residues. DNA of the CDR3: TGCAGCGTTGGAACAGGGGGCGGTGGAAACACCTTC. Translating it yields CSVGTGGGGNTF.

This clonotype was seen a single time. The chain uses TRBV27 and TRBJ2-7; D may match TRBD1 or TRBD2 (6 bases each). V lost 1 base to trimming and J lost 3 bases, with 10 bases between them. The CDR3 loop spans 14 amino acids. Germline CDR1 is MNHEY and CDR2 is SMNVEV (reference sequence). CDR3 sequence: CASSLLGGFYEQYF. The CDR3 DNA follows: TGTGCCAGCAGTTTATTGGGGGGCTTCTACGAGCAGTACTTC.

A remark on this clonotype: A much larger clone lies a single base off, so this may be a read error. V gene TRBV20-1 combines with J gene TRBJ2-5; no reliable D call. Germline V CDR1 and CDR2: DFQATT, SNEGSKA (reference sequence). Trimming took 0 bases from V and 9 from J, leaving 5 bases between them. The CDR3 totals 10 residues. The CDR3 DNA follows: TGCAGTGCTAGAGATGAGGCCCAGTACTTC. It specifies CSARDEAQYF.